Listed below are T cell receptor beta chains from one sample, sequenced in a study of blood T cell repertoires in COVID-19. Using immunoSEQ multiplex PCR, the repertoire was profiled, and TCRdb retains in-frame clones only, with some absent. This table holds under 20,000 clones, 90% to 95% found once. Sequencing was performed on peripheral blood. Every receptor here comes from a human donor in a cohort sampled during active COVID-19. Each CDR3 is given with its conserved first and last residue. Fields, in order: clone size, J gene, D gene, V gene, CDR3 protein. D genes are given only for firm matches. Clone size is not always given. Where it is, it says once, few, many or a class for expanded clones.

size: .
J: TRBJ2-3
D: TRBD2
V: TRBV11-2
CDR3: CASSLRRGTSTDTQYF

size: once
J: TRBJ2-7
D: .
V: TRBV28
CDR3: CASSLNRAVPHEQYF

size: .
J: TRBJ1-3
D: .
V: TRBV18
CDR3: CASSPAGSYGNTIYF

size: .
J: TRBJ2-4
D: TRBD1
V: TRBV19
CDR3: CASKYLGAGTGFDIQYF

size: .
J: TRBJ2-5
D: TRBD1
V: TRBV11-2
CDR3: CASSQARQGAKTQYF

size: .
J: TRBJ2-3
D: .
V: TRBV9
CDR3: CASSVTGVTDTQYF

size: .
J: TRBJ2-2
D: .
V: TRBV29-1
CDR3: CSVEPLGRGELFF

size: .
J: TRBJ2-3
D: .
V: TRBV11-2
CDR3: CASSNGDTDTQYF

size: .
J: TRBJ1-1
D: TRBD1
V: TRBV4-1
CDR3: CASRLGQGGFF

size: .
J: TRBJ1-1
D: .
V: TRBV6-5
CDR3: CASSSLQGENTEAFF

size: .
J: TRBJ2-7
D: TRBD1
V: TRBV4-1
CDR3: CASSQGGTGDYEQYF